This is a list of T cell receptor beta chains from one sample in a study of shared T cell receptors in the human thymus. Profiling relied on immunoSEQ multiplex PCR, and the TCRdb table lists in-frame clones only, not all of them. In the table there are hundreds of thousands of clones, roughly 88% of which are singletons. These data are also associated with another study on human thymus T cells.

Sequenced: thymocytes. All receptors come from a girl younger than two with a congenital heart defect. The CDR3 runs from the conserved cysteine through the conserved F or W. The D gene is left open where the match is weak. Not every row has a clone size; where given, it reads once, few, many or a size class.

D gene	CDR3 length	V gene	clone size	J gene	CDR3 DNA	CDR3 protein
TRBD1	13	TRBV9	-	TRBJ2-2	TGTGCCAGCAGCGGACAGGGTTCCGGGGAGCTGTTTTTT	CASSGQGSGELFF
-	17	TRBV7-8	-	TRBJ1-2	TGTGCCAGCAGCCTAGAGGTTGAGGGAAGGAATGGGTGTGGCTACACCTTC	CASSLEVEGRNGCGYTF
-	17	TRBV12-5	few	TRBJ1-2	TGTGCTAGTGGTTTGGGCCAGGGCTTCACTCTGGGTTATGGCTACACCTTC	CASGLGQGFTLGYGYTF
-	12	TRBV5-1	-	TRBJ2-7	TGCGCCAGCAGTTCCGACAGCTACGAGCAGTACTTC	CASSSDSYEQYF
-	16	TRBV4-3	-	TRBJ2-1	TGCGCCAGCAGCCATCTGGTCGGGGGAACCTACAATGAGCAGTTCTTC	CASSHLVGGTYNEQFF
TRBD1	15	TRBV28	-	TRBJ1-3	TGTGCCAGCAGTTTATACGACAGGGAAGGAAACACCATATATTTT	CASSLYDREGNTIYF
-	17	TRBV18	-	TRBJ2-3	TGTGCCAGCTCACCGTTGAACCCAGGGGAGAACGGAGATACGCAGTATTTT	CASSPLNPGENGDTQYF
-	14	TRBV5-5	once	TRBJ1-1	TGTGCCAGCAGCCCACCCAGACAGGTTCCTGAAGCTTTCTTT	CASSPPRQVPEAFF
-	16	TRBV7-9	-	TRBJ1-2	TGTGCCAGCAGCCCTTCCCGTCTACAGGAAGACTATGGCTACACCTTC	CASSPSRLQEDYGYTF
-	15	TRBV18	-	TRBJ1-5	TGTGCCAGCTCACCCGAGAGAGTTAGCAATCAGCCCCAGCATTTT	CASSPERVSNQPQHF
-	12	TRBV7-9	once	TRBJ2-1	TGTGCCAGCAGCGCACTCCCCCTTGAGCAGTTCTTC	CASSALPLEQFF
-	13	TRBV5-6	-	TRBJ1-2	TGTGCCAGCAGCCCTGAAAGGGGCTATGGCTACACCTTC	CASSPERGYGYTF
-	13	TRBV11-2	-	TRBJ1-2	TGTGCCAGCAGGCGACAGCCCTTCTATGGCTACACCTTC	CASRRQPFYGYTF
TRBD1	14	TRBV2	-	TRBJ1-1	TGTGCCAGCAGAGAAACAGGGGGCTCGACTGAAGCTTTCTTT	CASRETGGSTEAFF
-	15	TRBV21-1	once	TRBJ1-1	TGTGCCAGCAGCAAGCCATGGAGGAAGGCCACTGAAGCTTTCTTT	CASSKPWRKATEAFF
-	13	TRBV27	-	TRBJ1-1	TGTGCCAGCAGCCCGGAGGCCCAGCCTGAAGCTTTCTTT	CASSPEAQPEAFF
TRBD2	21	TRBV15	-	TRBJ2-3	TGTGCCACCAGCAGAGAAGGCGCGGCGGGGGGGGGCGTACCAGGCACAGATACGCAGTATTTT	CATSREGAAGGGVPGTDTQYF
-	15	TRBV28	-	TRBJ1-1	TGTGCCAGCAGTTTAGATGGAGGGCTCGACACTGAAGCTTTCTTT	CASSLDGGLDTEAFF
TRBD2	15	TRBV2	-	TRBJ2-3	TGTGCCACCACGAAGCGGGGGGCCCGCACAGATACGCAGTATTTT	CATTKRGARTDTQYF
TRBD2	18	TRBV19	once	TRBJ2-2	TGTGCCAGTAGTATGGTACTAGCGGGGGGCGGGAACACCGGGGAGCTGTTTTTT	CASSMVLAGGGNTGELFF
-	16	TRBV14	-	TRBJ1-2	TGTGCCAGCAGCCAAGAGGTGGGACACCAAAACTATGGCTACACCTTC	CASSQEVGHQNYGYTF
TRBD1	16	TRBV2	-	TRBJ2-1	TGTGCCAGCAGTAGACAGGGGGTTAGGTCCTACAATGAGCAGTTCTTC	CASSRQGVRSYNEQFF
-	14	TRBV28	-	TRBJ2-1	TGTGCCAGCAGTTTTGATCGGTGCCTGAATGAGCAGTTCTTC	CASSFDRCLNEQFF
-	12	TRBV7-9	-	TRBJ2-4	TGTGCCAGCAGCCGCGATATGTACGTTCAGTACTTC	CASSRDMYVQYF
-	18	TRBV14	few	TRBJ2-3	TGTGCCAGCAGCCTACCATCAAGCGATCGGGGGAGCACAGATACGCAGTATTTT	CASSLPSSDRGSTDTQYF
TRBD2	16	TRBV4-1	-	TRBJ2-5	TGCGCCAGCAGCGAGAAGCGGGGGGCCGTTGGAAAGACCCAGTACTTC	CASSEKRGAVGKTQYF
-	9	TRBV7-9	-	TRBJ1-2	TGTGCCAGCAGCCAAACTAGGGCCTTC	CASSQTRAF
-	13	TRBV4-3	-	TRBJ1-1	TGCGCCAGCAGCCACATACTGGGGGGTGAAGCTTTCTTT	CASSHILGGEAFF
TRBD1	15	TRBV27	-	TRBJ2-1	TGTGCCAGCAGTGATACCGGGACAGGGAGTAATGAGCAGTTCTTC	CASSDTGTGSNEQFF
-	19	TRBV4-1	-	TRBJ1-4	TGCGCCAGCAGCCAACCAGGGTTTTGGGGGAGGGCAACTAATGAAAAACTGTTTTTT	CASSQPGFWGRATNEKLFF
TRBD2	17	TRBV9	-	TRBJ2-1	TGTGCCAGCAGCTTCCGAGCGGGGGGCCACTTGATTTCTGAGCAGTTCTTC	CASSFRAGGHLISEQFF
-	13	TRBV28	few	TRBJ1-1	TGTGCCAGCAGTCAGACAGTACGGACTGAAGCTTTCTTT	CASSQTVRTEAFF
TRBD1	21	TRBV4-1	-	TRBJ1-5	TGCGCCAGCAGCCAAGTCGGAAATAAAACAGGGGGCGCGAGGAGCAATCAGCCCCAGCATTTT	CASSQVGNKTGGARSNQPQHF
TRBD1	15	TRBV7-9	-	TRBJ1-2	TGTGCCAGCAGCTTACGGTTGGACAGGGACTATGGCTACACCTTC	CASSLRLDRDYGYTF
-	10	TRBV2	-	TRBJ2-3	TGTGCCAGCAGTAGGGGTACGCAGTATTTT	CASSRGTQYF
-	17	TRBV7-2	-	TRBJ2-4	TGTGCCAGCAGCTTACAGGGGGGAATTCTAGCCAAAAACATTCAGTACTTC	CASSLQGGILAKNIQYF
TRBD2	15	TRBV28	-	TRBJ2-5	TGTGCCAGCATTGACGGACTAGCGGAAGAAGAGACCCAGTACTTC	CASIDGLAEEETQYF
-	17	TRBV5-1	-	TRBJ1-6	TGCGCCAGCACCTTATGGGCTCTCTTGTTGTTAACTTCACCCCTCCACTTT	CASTLWALLLLTSPLHF
TRBD1	15	TRBV5-1	-	TRBJ2-1	TGCGCCAGCAGCTTACCCGGGACAGGGCACAATGAGCAGTTCTTC	CASSLPGTGHNEQFF
TRBD1	16	TRBV2	-	TRBJ2-2	TGTGCCAGCAGTGAACTCGGGACAGGGGTGACCGGGGAGCTGTTTTTT	CASSELGTGVTGELFF
-	16	TRBV7-6	once	TRBJ2-2	TGTGCCAGCAGCTTAGGGCCGGGTCCGAACACCGGGGAGCTGTTTTTT	CASSLGPGPNTGELFF
-	13	TRBV6-6	-	TRBJ1-3	TGTGCCAGCAGGCAGGTTGATAGAAACACCATATATTTT	CASRQVDRNTIYF
-	15	TRBV30	once	TRBJ2-7	TGTGCCTGGAGTGTACATGGTAGACAAACCTACGAGCAGTACTTC	CAWSVHGRQTYEQYF
TRBD1	19	TRBV5-6	-	TRBJ1-1	TGTGCCAGTAGAGCCTACGTTCCCCCGGCTACAGGGGTGAACACTGAAGCTTTCTTT	CASRAYVPPATGVNTEAFF
TRBD1	19	TRBV4-3	-	TRBJ1-1	TGCGCCAGCAGCCAAGATTTATCGTACGGTCACAGGGGGCGGGCTGAAGCTTTCTTT	CASSQDLSYGHRGRAEAFF
-	15	TRBV28	-	TRBJ1-2	TGTGCCAGCAGTTTGGGTGGGCGATTTAACTATGGCTACACCTTC	CASSLGGRFNYGYTF
TRBD1	12	TRBV7-9	once	TRBJ1-2	TGTGCCAGCAGCTGGACAGGGCTTGGCTACACCTTC	CASSWTGLGYTF
-	15	TRBV19	-	TRBJ2-7	TGTGCCAGTAGTATTGTAGGGGGGGCGAACTACGAGCAGTACTTC	CASSIVGGANYEQYF
TRBD2	15	TRBV5-4	-	TRBJ2-5	TGTGCCAGCAGACCGACACTAGCGGAAGAAGAGACCCAGTACTTC	CASRPTLAEEETQYF
TRBD2	20	TRBV4-1	-	TRBJ2-3	TGCGCCAGCAGCTCAGGTCTATCCAGGCTAGCGGGGGGGCCGACAGATACGCAGTATTTT	CASSSGLSRLAGGPTDTQYF
-	13	TRBV16	-	TRBJ2-3	TGTGCCAGCAGCCACTCAGACACAGATACGCAGTATTTT	CASSHSDTDTQYF
-	12	TRBV5-5	few	TRBJ1-2	TGTGCCAGCAGCTTCTCAGGCTATGGCTACACCTTC	CASSFSGYGYTF
TRBD1	18	TRBV4-1	-	TRBJ2-7	TGCGCCAGCAGCCAAGATGGGAATGGACAGGGGAACACCTACGAGCAGTACTTC	CASSQDGNGQGNTYEQYF
-	16	TRBV4-1	-	TRBJ1-1	TGCGCCAGCAGCCACCCCAACAGGGAAGCGTGGACTGAAGCTTTCTTT	CASSHPNREAWTEAFF
TRBD1	18	TRBV14	-	TRBJ1-2	TGTGCCAGCAGCCATAAAGCGGAAGGACAGGGAATGGGCTATGGCTACACCTTC	CASSHKAEGQGMGYGYTF
TRBD1	17	TRBV28	-	TRBJ1-4	TGTGCCAGCAGTACTCCGGGACAGGGACCAACTAATGAAAAACTGTTTTTT	CASSTPGQGPTNEKLFF
TRBD1	13	TRBV15	-	TRBJ2-5	TGTGCCAGCAACACAGGGGGCGAAGAGACCCAGTACTTC	CASNTGGEETQYF
-	14	TRBV7-9	-	TRBJ1-1	TGTGCCAGCAGCTTAAATCCGGGGGTGACTGAAGCTTTCTTT	CASSLNPGVTEAFF
TRBD1	17	TRBV5-6	-	TRBJ1-3	TGTGCCAGCAGCTCCGGGACAGGGACGGTATCTGGAAACACCATATATTTT	CASSSGTGTVSGNTIYF